The 6 T cell receptor beta chains below all came from one sample that was sequenced in a study of cytomegalovirus exposure and HLA in healthy donors. The PCR ran on 60 Vbeta and 13 Jbeta primers. The protocol was immunoSEQ multiplex PCR, while the TCRdb copy is restricted to in-frame clones and leaves out a portion. The profile shows about 90,000 clones, approximately 84% of them singletons. Sequenced input: PBMCs. The receptors were sampled from a man between 18 and 35 years old in good health and CMV-seronegative.

The chain recombines TRBV30 with TRBJ1-5; 11 bases fit TRBD1. Germline CDR1 is GTSNPN and CDR2 is SVGIG (reference sequence). J gave up 6 bases and V 5 bases, and 6 bases lay outside the gene matches. The CDR3 extends over 14 amino acids. The CDR3 DNA reads as TGTGCCTGGTCCGGGACAGGGGGAGGTCAGCCCCAGCATTTT. As protein: CAWSGTGGGQPQHF.

This chain connects TRBV10-1 to TRBJ2-1; 13 positions agree with TRBD2. The CDR3 is 15 amino acids. J lost 6 bases, V lost 5 bases, and 4 bases had no gene match. Germline lookup yields CDR1 WNHNN and CDR2 SYGVQD (reference sequence). Here the CDR3 DNA reads TGCGCCAGCAGTCTGGGACTAGCGGGAATCAATGAGCAGTTCTTC. Translation gives CASSLGLAGINEQFF.

V usage is TRBV19 and J usage is TRBJ1-1; D gene unclear. Deletions cut 7 bases from V and 4 bases from J, with 13 bases between. The CDR3 is 13 amino acids. CDR1 LNHDA and CDR2 SQIVND come from the germline V gene (reference sequence). CDR3 protein: CASTLGAVTEAFF. Here the CDR3 DNA reads TGTGCCAGTACCCTGGGAGCTGTCACTGAAGCTTTCTTT.

This clone has only a few counts. This chain joins TRBV11-2 and TRBJ1-3; the D gene is possibly TRBD1 (6 bases). Germline V gene data show CDR1 as SGHAT and CDR2 as FQNNGV. The V end was cut by 4 bases, the J end by 2 bases, with 9 bases between. CDR3 length equals 14 residues. CDR3 sequence (DNA): TGTGCCAGCAGCTCAAACAGGGCTGGAAACACCATATATTTT. Translated, it gives CASSSNRAGNTIYF.

This CDR3 is CASSSNRATNEKLFF. CDR3 DNA: TGTGCCAGCAGCTCAAACAGGGCAACTAATGAAAAACTGTTTTTT. The chain employs TRBV7-2 and TRBJ1-4, with D perhaps TRBD1 (6 bases). V shed 4 bases and J shed 0 bases, with 9 bases lying between them. This CDR3 spans 15 amino acids. Germline V CDR1 and CDR2: SGHTA, FQGNSA.

The rearrangement links TRBV10-3 to TRBJ2-1; maybe TRBD2 (6 bases). V lost 0 bases, J lost 3 bases, and 12 bases lay in between. Germline CDR1 is ENHRY and CDR2 is SYGVKD. CDR3 length: 16 residues. The DNA of the CDR3 is TGTGCCATCAGTGAGTCGATGGAGGGATTCTACAATGAGCAGTTCTTC. Amino acid sequence: CAISESMEGFYNEQFF.